The clone carrying this TCR beta chain was found a few times. TCRdb independently ran MiXCR on the RT-PCR reads; one entry per CDR3 protein. The sample yields 500,000 or so distinct CDR3 sequences, approximately 11% seen once. The data belong to a study of response to subunit inactivated influenza vaccine. The CDR3 spans 15 residues. V was shortened by 4 bases and J by 2 bases, with 12 bases between the two germline ends. V and J are TRBV12-3 or TRBV12-4 and TRBJ1-5, with D unclear. The material was PBMCs from blood, obtained more than 35 days after vaccination. The TCR was taken from a man aged 50 to 60 who received an inactivated influenza vaccine. This CDR3 is CASSSALSGNQPQHF. The CDR3 nucleotides read TGTGCCAGCAGTTCGGCGTTGAGCGGCAATCAGCCCCAGCATTTT.